This passage covers 28 T cell receptor beta chains from one sample sequenced in a study of human T cells and chemical hapten exposure. MiXCR, run by TCRdb on the RACE reads, gives a single entry per CDR3 protein. The repertoire holds 190,000 or so distinct CDR3 sequences, with almost 30% as singletons. Specified time point: pre-sensitization, week 0. The treatment denotes: therapeutic diphenylcyclopropenone sensitization with weekly scalp DPC. This specimen was whole blood, taken in connection with sensitization to the hapten diphenylcyclopropenone (DPC). Receptors were obtained from a woman in her 30s with alopecia areata. Some clones in this sample may be carry-over from other donors' samples.

The chain couples TRBV6-1 to TRBJ1-1, with D possibly matching TRBD1 (5 bases). This CDR3 is built from 15 residues. Germline loops: CDR1 MNHNS, CDR2 SASEGT. With 2 bases removed from V and 8 bases from J, the gap between germline ends came to 18 bases. CDR3 residues: CASSELAGTVQEAFF. CDR3 DNA: TGTGCCAGCAGTGAACTGGCAGGGACGGTTCAGGAAGCTTTCTTT.

This chain connects TRBV4-3 to TRBJ1-6; no definite D call. The CDR3 is made up of 15 amino acids. V lost 2 bases and J 9 bases, leaving 14 bases between the germline ends. Germline V gene lookup returns CDR1 LGHNA and CDR2 YSLEER. CDR3 in DNA: TGCGCCAGCAGCCAAATTGGCGGAGACTCTTCACCCCTCCACTTT. It specifies CASSQIGGDSSPLHF.

The V call is TRBV9, the J call TRBJ1-1, with 8 bases identical to TRBD1. Germline V lookup: CDR1 SGDLS, CDR2 YYNGEE. After removal of 4 bases from V and 0 bases from J, the junction contained 5 bases not matched to a gene. There are 15 residues in the CDR3. CDR3 in DNA: TGTGCCAGCAGCTCAAGGACAGGGTTGAACACTGAAGCTTTCTTT. Translation gives CASSSRTGLNTEAFF.

In its sample, this clonotype was seen a few times. The CDR3 region has the DNA TGTGCCAGCACGGTACAGGGGACCTCCTACGAGCAGTACTTC. Translation gives CASTVQGTSYEQYF. The gene calls are TRBV28 and TRBJ2-7, with 7 nucleotides matching TRBD1. Trimming removed 7 bases from V and 0 bases from J; junction bases left unmatched: 6. From germline, CDR1 is MDHEN and CDR2 SYDVKM. The CDR3 extends over 14 amino acids.

The rearrangement links TRBV5-1 to TRBJ1-4; D is perhaps TRBD1 (6 bases). V was pared by 4 bases and J by 7 bases, with 20 bases between. The CDR3 sequence is 16 residues long. Per the germline V gene, CDR1 is SGHRS and CDR2 is YFSETQ. In DNA form, the CDR3 reads TGCGCCAGCAGCCCCGAATCGGGGAGGGGGGGTGAAAAACTGTTTTTT. Protein: CASSPESGRGGEKLFF. The variable domain in full, completed from reference TRBV5-1 and TRBJ1-4, reads KAGVTQTPRYLIKTRGQQVTLSCSPISGHRSVSWYQQTPGQGLQFLFEYFSETQRNKGNFPGRFSGRQFSNSRSEMNVSTLELGDSALYLCASSPESGRGGEKLFFGSGTQLSVL.

This clonotype has a handful of counts. V gene TRBV15 combines with J gene TRBJ1-1; no reliable D call. Deletions cut 0 bases from V and 2 bases from J, with 7 bases between. CDR3 length: 14 residues. Germline V gene data show CDR1 as LNHNV and CDR2 as YYDKDF (reference sequence). The DNA for the CDR3 is TGTGCCACCAGCAGAGATCCCGCCAACACTGAAGCTTTCTTT. Encoded protein: CATSRDPANTEAFF.

The rearrangement joins TRBV28 to TRBJ1-5, with 7 bases that match TRBD1. The CDR3 extends over 15 amino acids. Germline loops: CDR1 MDHEN, CDR2 SYDVKM. Trimming cost V 5 bases and J 11 bases; bases outside gene matches: 15. CDR3 region: CASSPPGGPSLTQHF. The CDR3 bases are TGTGCCAGCAGTCCCCCAGGGGGGCCGAGTCTAACCCAGCATTTT.

To note about this clonotype: A much more abundant neighbour one base away suggests this may be a read error. The chain links TRBV29-1 to TRBJ2-7; D gene unclear. Germline CDR1 reads SQVTM; CDR2 reads ANQGSEA. This CDR3 region has 13 residues. V lost 6 bases, J lost 6 bases, and 18 bases lay in between. CDR3 bases: TGCAGCGTCGCGTACGAGAGCCCCGGCGAGCAGTACTTC. It specifies CSVAYESPGEQYF.

The CDR3 DNA reads TGTGCCAGCAGCTTAGCCGGGACAGTGAATGAAAAACTGTTTTTT. As protein: CASSLAGTVNEKLFF. The gene calls are TRBV7-2 and TRBJ1-4; 7 bases map to TRBD1. CDR3 size: 15 residues. V shed 0 bases and J 5 bases; nucleotides not matched to a gene: 3. CDR1 and CDR2 (germline): SGHTA, FQGNSA.

This clonotype appeared a few times. The CDR3 region is CASSLRRREGTEAFF. CDR3 nucleotides: TGTGCCAGCAGCTTGAGGAGACGTGAGGGCACTGAAGCTTTCTTT. The V gene is TRBV5-6, the J gene TRBJ1-1; no clear D. This CDR3 has 15 residues. V lost 1 base and J lost 4, with 14 bases in between. From germline, CDR1 is SGHDT and CDR2 YYEEEE. The whole variable domain, filled in from reference TRBV5-6 and TRBJ1-1, reads DAGVTQSPTHLIKTRGQQVTLRCSPKSGHDTVSWYQQALGQGPQFIFQYYEEEERQRGNFPDRFSGHQFPNYSSELNVNALLLGDSALYLCASSLRRREGTEAFFGQGTRLTVV.

This clonotype was counted at least ten times. The chain combines TRBV29-1 with TRBJ2-7, with D perhaps being TRBD1 or TRBD2 (6 bases each). Germline V CDR1 and CDR2: SQVTM, ANQGSEA. There are 12 residues in the CDR3. V lost 7 bases to trimming and J lost 2 bases, with 12 bases between them. CDR3 protein: CSGRGQTYEQYF. The DNA of the CDR3 is TGCAGCGGCCGGGGGCAAACCTACGAGCAGTACTTC.

Only a few counts were recorded for this clonotype. J is TRBJ1-6 and V is TRBV7-9; D not certain. CDR1 SEHNR and CDR2 FQNEAQ come from the germline V gene (reference sequence). V lost 2 bases and J 5 bases, leaving 4 bases between the germline ends. This CDR3 has 13 residues. The CDR3, as DNA: TGTGCCAGCAGCTTATGGAATAATTCACCCCTCCACTTT. Translating gives CASSLWNNSPLHF.

The J gene is TRBJ1-5, the V gene TRBV10-3, with a possible D match to TRBD1 (5 bases). The CDR3 covers 14 residues. Germline values: CDR1 ENHRY, CDR2 SYGVKD. The V gene lost 5 bases and the J gene lost 5 bases, with 13 bases spanning the gap. CDR3 sequence: CAISSGLVDQPQHF. The CDR3 DNA reads as TGTGCCATCAGTTCAGGGCTTGTAGATCAGCCCCAGCATTTT.

The J gene is TRBJ2-5, the V gene TRBV14, with TRBD1 matching over 9 bases. Germline assignment: CDR1 SGHDN and CDR2 FVKESK. The V and J ends lost 4 bases and 4 bases, in that order; junction bases with no gene match: 10. The CDR3 is 16 residues long. The CDR3 loop reads CASSRRGQGGGETQYF. CDR3 coding DNA: TGTGCCAGCAGCCGGCGGGGACAGGGAGGGGGAGAGACCCAGTACTTC.

In its sample, this clonotype was seen many times. This chain links TRBV29-1 with TRBJ1-6, with a weak D call TRBD1 (6 bases). CDR1 and CDR2 from the germline V gene are SQVTM and ANQGSEA. Trimming removed 6 bases at V and 6 bases at J, with 12 bases between. The CDR3 consists of 13 residues. CDR3 sequence: CSVRTALNSPLHF. The CDR3 region has the DNA TGCAGCGTGAGGACAGCCCTTAATTCACCCCTCCACTTT.

This rearrangement joins TRBV27 to TRBJ2-3; no reliable D call. The CDR3 is 15 residues long. The V gene lost 0 bases and the J gene lost 1 base, with 8 bases spanning the gap. Germline V lookup: CDR1 MNHEY, CDR2 SMNVEV (reference sequence). CDR3 amino acids: CASSLSFIGTDTQYF. The CDR3 bases are TGTGCCAGCAGTTTATCATTCATAGGCACAGATACGCAGTATTTT.

The chain employs TRBV28 and TRBJ2-5; 8 bases agree with TRBD2. This CDR3 contains 15 residues. V shed 4 bases, J shed 2 bases, and the junction held 6 bases outside the gene matches. Germline V gives CDR1 MDHEN, CDR2 SYDVKM. CDR3 bases: TGTGCCAGCAGTTCGCCTACGGGGGGGCAAGAGACCCAGTACTTC. It codes for CASSSPTGGQETQYF.

The chain recombines TRBV12-3 or TRBV12-4 with TRBJ2-5; D is ambiguous. The CDR3 runs 13 residues. The ends were cut back, 5 bases at V and 4 bases at J, with 11 bases in the middle. This CDR3 is CASSPSGPETQYF. The CDR3 nucleotides are TGTGCCAGCAGTCCCAGTGGTCCAGAGACCCAGTACTTC.

The rearrangement joins TRBV12-3 or TRBV12-4 to TRBJ1-5; 7 positions match TRBD1. Germline trimming cut 6 bases from V and 6 bases from J; bases unmatched to any gene: 2. This CDR3 is built from 12 residues. The CDR3 here is CASRGTAQPQHF. The CDR3 DNA follows: TGTGCCAGCAGAGGGACAGCTCAGCCCCAGCATTTT.

This chain connects TRBV28 to TRBJ1-6; 11 bases fit TRBD1. The CDR3 is made up of 18 amino acids. V gave up 5 bases and J gave up 7 bases; unmatched junction bases: 13. In germline, CDR1 is MDHEN, CDR2 SYDVKM. The CDR3 reads CASSGLGQGVSKNSPLHF. CDR3 nucleotides: TGTGCCAGCAGTGGTCTGGGACAGGGGGTTAGTAAGAATTCACCCCTCCACTTT.

At least ten counts were recorded for this clonotype. J is TRBJ2-7 and V is TRBV28, with 8 bases that match TRBD1. This CDR3 is built from 15 residues. The J segment lost 1 base and the V segment lost 6 bases, leaving 8 bases of the junction unmatched. Germline V lookup: CDR1 MDHEN, CDR2 SYDVKM. The CDR3 sequence: CASSRPGTGSYEQYF. The CDR3 DNA reads TGTGCCAGCAGCCGCCCCGGGACAGGTTCCTACGAGCAGTACTTC.

This clonotype was seen more than once but under ten times. This chain connects TRBV29-1 to TRBJ2-7; a possible D gene is TRBD1 (6 bases). Between the trimmed V and J ends, which lost 3 bases and 6 bases, there was a span of 18 bases. Germline assignment: CDR1 SQVTM and CDR2 ANQGSEA. The CDR3 is made up of 14 amino acids. CDR3 in amino acids: CSVDLGQSRSEQYF. CDR3 nucleotides: TGCAGCGTTGATCTCGGACAGTCAAGGAGCGAGCAGTACTTC.

The gene calls are TRBV7-8 and TRBJ2-7; D is unclear. The CDR3 runs to 12 residues. V lost 0 bases and J 6 bases, leaving 6 bases between the germline ends. Germline assignment: CDR1 SGHVS and CDR2 FQNEAQ. The CDR3 coding sequence is TGTGCCAGCAGCTTAGCACTTTCCGAGCAGTACTTC. Its translation is CASSLALSEQYF.

The chain links TRBV29-1 to TRBJ2-3, with D maybe TRBD2 (5 bases). Germline assignment: CDR1 SQVTM and CDR2 ANQGSEA. The CDR3 has 13 amino acids. V dropped 4 bases and J dropped 4 bases, with 12 bases sitting between them. CDR3 amino acids: CSVVSSSSDTQYF. The CDR3 nucleotides are TGCAGCGTTGTCTCTTCTAGCTCAGATACGCAGTATTTT.

This clonotype was seen more than once but under ten times. The V call is TRBV6-2 or TRBV6-3, the J call TRBJ1-5; D gene unclear. The CDR3 has 14 residues. The germline V gene encodes CDR1 MNHEY and CDR2 SVGEGT. V lost 6 bases and J 6 bases, leaving 15 bases between the germline ends. In DNA form, the CDR3 reads TGTGCCAGCAGCCAGACGGGAGGGCGTCAGCCCCAGCATTTT. Protein: CASSQTGGRQPQHF.

This clonotype has more than one count but fewer than ten. Likely a read error: the CDR3 ends without its conserved phenylalanine or tryptophan. Because the CDR3's place on the DNA is in doubt, the DNA is left out and the CDR3 is given as listed by TCRdb. This sequence joins TRBV7-3 and TRBJ2-7; the table calls TRBD1, which could not be checked here. The CDR3 has 11 residues if both end residues are counted. CDR1 SGHTA and CDR2 FQGTGA come from the germline V gene. CDR3 in amino acids: CASSSVLTAPE.

This clonotype was observed a few times. The J gene is TRBJ2-7, the V gene TRBV30; D gene ambiguous. Germline lookup yields CDR1 GTSNPN and CDR2 SVGIG (reference sequence). V dropped 1 base and J dropped 7 bases, with 11 bases sitting between them. This CDR3 has 12 amino acids. CDR3 in DNA: TGTGCCTGGAGTGGATTAAATGGGGAGCAGTACTTC. Amino acids: CAWSGLNGEQYF.

This clonotype was found many times. This chain links TRBV20-1 with TRBJ2-3; the match to TRBD2 covers 9 bases. The CDR3 runs 14 residues. The V segment lost 5 bases and the J segment 0 bases; nucleotides outside the gene matches: 3. The V gene's germline CDR1 is DFQATT and CDR2 SNEGSKA (reference sequence). Here the CDR3 reads CSARTSVSTDTQYF. In DNA, the CDR3 is TGCAGTGCTCGGACTAGCGTGAGCACAGATACGCAGTATTTT.